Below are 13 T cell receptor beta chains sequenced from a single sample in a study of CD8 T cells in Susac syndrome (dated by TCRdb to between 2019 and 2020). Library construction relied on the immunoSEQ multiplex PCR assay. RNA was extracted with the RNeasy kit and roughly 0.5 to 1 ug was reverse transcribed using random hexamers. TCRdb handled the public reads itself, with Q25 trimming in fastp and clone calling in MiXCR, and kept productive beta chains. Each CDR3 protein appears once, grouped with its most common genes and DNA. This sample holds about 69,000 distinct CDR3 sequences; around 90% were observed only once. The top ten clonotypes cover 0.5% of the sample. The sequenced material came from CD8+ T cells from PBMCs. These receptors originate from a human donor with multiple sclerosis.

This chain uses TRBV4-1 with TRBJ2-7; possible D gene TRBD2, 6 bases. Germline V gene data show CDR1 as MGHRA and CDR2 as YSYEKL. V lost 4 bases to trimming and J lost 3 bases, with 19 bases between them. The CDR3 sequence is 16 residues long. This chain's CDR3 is CASSRASAGYGYEQYF. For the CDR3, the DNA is TGCGCCAGCAGCCGAGCTAGCGCGGGGTACGGCTACGAGCAGTACTTC.

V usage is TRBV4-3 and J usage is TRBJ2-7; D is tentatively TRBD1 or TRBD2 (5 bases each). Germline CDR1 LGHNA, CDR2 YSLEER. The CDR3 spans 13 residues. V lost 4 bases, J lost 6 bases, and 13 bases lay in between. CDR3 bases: TGCGCCAGCAGCCCAGGATCGAGGGGCGAGCAGTACTTC. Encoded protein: CASSPGSRGEQYF.

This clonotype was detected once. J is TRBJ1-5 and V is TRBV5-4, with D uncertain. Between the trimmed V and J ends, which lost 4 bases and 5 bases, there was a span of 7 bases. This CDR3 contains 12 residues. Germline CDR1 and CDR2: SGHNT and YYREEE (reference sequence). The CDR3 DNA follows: TGTGCCAGCAGCGAGGAGGATCAGCCCCAGCATTTT. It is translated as CASSEEDQPQHF. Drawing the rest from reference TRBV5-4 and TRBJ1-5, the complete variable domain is ETGVTQSPTHLIKTRGQQVTLRCSSQSGHNTVSWYQQALGQGPQFIFQYYREEENGRGNFPPRFSGLQFPNYSSELNVNALELDDSALYLCASSEEDQPQHFGDGTRLSIL.

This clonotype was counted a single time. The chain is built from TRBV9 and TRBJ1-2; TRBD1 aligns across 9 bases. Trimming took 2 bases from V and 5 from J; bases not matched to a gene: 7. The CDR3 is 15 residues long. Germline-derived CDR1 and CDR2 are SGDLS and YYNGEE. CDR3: CASSVTTGTGYGYTF. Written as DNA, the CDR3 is TGTGCCAGCAGCGTGACAACCGGGACAGGGTATGGCTACACCTTC.

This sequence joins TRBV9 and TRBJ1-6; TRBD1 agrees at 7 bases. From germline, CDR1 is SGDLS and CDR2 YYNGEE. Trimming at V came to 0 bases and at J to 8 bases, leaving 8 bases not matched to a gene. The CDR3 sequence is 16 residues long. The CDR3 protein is CASSVASDRADSPLHF. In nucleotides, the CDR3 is TGTGCCAGCAGCGTAGCATCCGACAGGGCGGATTCACCCCTCCACTTT. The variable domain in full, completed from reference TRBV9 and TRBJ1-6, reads DSGVTQTPKHLITATGQRVTLRCSPRSGDLSVYWYQQSLDQGLQFLIQYYNGEERAKGNILERFSAQQFPDLHSELNLSSLELGDSALYFCASSVASDRADSPLHFGNGTRLTVT.

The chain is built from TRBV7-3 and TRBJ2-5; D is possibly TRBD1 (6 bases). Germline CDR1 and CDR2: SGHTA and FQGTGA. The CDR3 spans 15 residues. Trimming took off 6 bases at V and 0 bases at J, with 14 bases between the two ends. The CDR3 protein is CASRLFPGDQETQYF. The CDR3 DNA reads TGTGCCAGCAGACTTTTTCCAGGGGACCAAGAGACCCAGTACTTC.

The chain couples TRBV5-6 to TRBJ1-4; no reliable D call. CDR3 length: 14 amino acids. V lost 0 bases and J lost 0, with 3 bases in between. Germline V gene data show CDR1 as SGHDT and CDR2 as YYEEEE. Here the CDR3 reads CASSLGATNEKLFF. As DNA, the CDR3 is TGTGCCAGCAGCTTGGGAGCAACTAATGAAAAACTGTTTTTT.

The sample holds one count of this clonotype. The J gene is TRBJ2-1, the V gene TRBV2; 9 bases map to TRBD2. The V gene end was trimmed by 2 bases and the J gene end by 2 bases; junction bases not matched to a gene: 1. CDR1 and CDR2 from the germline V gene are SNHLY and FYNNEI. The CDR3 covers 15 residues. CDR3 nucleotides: TGTGCCAGCAGTGAACTAGCGGGAACCTACAATGAGCAGTTCTTC. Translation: CASSELAGTYNEQFF.

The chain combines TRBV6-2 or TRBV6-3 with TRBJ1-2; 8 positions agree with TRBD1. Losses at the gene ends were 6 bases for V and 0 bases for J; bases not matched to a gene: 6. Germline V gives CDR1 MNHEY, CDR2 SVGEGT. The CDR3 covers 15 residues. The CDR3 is CASRLRDRPNYGYTF. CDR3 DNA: TGTGCCAGCAGACTCCGGGACAGGCCTAACTATGGCTACACCTTC.

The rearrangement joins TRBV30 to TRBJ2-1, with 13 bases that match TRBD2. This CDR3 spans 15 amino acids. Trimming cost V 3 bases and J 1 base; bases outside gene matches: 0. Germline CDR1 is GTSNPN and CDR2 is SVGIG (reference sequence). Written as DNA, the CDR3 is TGTGCCTGGAGACTAGCGGGAGGGTCCTACAATGAGCAGTTCTTC. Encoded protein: CAWRLAGGSYNEQFF.

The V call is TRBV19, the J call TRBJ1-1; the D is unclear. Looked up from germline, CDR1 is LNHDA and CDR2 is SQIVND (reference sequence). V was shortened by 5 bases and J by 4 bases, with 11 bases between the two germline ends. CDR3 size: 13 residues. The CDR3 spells CASSPALGTEAFF. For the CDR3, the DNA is TGTGCCAGTAGTCCGGCCCTTGGCACTGAAGCTTTCTTT.

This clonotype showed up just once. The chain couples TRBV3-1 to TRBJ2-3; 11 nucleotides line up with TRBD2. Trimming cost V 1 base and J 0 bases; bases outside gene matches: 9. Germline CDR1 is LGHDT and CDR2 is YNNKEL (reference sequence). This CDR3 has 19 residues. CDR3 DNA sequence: TGTGCCAGCAGCCAAGTCGCCTTGGGACTAGCGGAAAGCACAGATACGCAGTATTTT. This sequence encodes CASSQVALGLAESTDTQYF.

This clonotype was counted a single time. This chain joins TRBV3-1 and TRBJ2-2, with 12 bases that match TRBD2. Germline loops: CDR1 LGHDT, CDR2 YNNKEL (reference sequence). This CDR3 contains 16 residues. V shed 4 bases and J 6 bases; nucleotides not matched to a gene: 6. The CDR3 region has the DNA TGTGCCAGCAGCCTTAGATCTAGCGGGAGGGCCGGGGAGCTGTTTTTT. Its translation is CASSLRSSGRAGELFF.